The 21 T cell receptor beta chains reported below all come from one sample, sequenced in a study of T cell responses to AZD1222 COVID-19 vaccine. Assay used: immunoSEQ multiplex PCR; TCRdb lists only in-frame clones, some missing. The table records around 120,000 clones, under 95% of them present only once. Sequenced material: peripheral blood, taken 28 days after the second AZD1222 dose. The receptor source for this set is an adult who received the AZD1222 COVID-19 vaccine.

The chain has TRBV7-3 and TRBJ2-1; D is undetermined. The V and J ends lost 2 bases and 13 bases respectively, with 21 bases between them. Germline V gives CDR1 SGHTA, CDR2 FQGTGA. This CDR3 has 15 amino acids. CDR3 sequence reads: CASSLQAIPSPSQFF. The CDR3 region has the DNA TGTGCCAGCAGCTTACAAGCGATACCATCCCCGAGCCAGTTCTTC.

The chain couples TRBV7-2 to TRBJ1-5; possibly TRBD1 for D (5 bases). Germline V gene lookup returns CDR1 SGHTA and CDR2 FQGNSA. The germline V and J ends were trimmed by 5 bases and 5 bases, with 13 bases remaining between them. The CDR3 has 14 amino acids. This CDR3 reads CASSGGRGDQPQHF. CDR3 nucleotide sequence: TGTGCCAGCAGCGGGGGACGGGGGGATCAGCCCCAGCATTTT.

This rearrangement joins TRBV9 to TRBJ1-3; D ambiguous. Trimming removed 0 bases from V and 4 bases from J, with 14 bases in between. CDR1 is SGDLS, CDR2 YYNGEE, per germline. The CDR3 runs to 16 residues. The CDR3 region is CASSVDLGTLGNTIYF. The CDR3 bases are TGTGCCAGCAGCGTAGATCTGGGTACTCTCGGAAACACCATATATTTT.

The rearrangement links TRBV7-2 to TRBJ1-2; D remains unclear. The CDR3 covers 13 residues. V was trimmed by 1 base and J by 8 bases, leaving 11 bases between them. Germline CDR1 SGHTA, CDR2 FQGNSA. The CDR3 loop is CASSLDPGWGYTF. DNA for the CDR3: TGTGCCAGCAGCTTAGATCCAGGATGGGGCTACACCTTC.

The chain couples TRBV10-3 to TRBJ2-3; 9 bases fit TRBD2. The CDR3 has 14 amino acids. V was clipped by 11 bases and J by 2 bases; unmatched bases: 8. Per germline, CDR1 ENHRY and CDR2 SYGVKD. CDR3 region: CAGGGTSPTDTQYF. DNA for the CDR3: TGTGCCGGCGGGGGGACTAGCCCCACAGATACGCAGTATTTT.

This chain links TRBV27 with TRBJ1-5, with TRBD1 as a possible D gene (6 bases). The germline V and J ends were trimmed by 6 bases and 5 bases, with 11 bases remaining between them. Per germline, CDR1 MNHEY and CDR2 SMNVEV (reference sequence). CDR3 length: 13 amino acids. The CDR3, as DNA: TGTGCCAGCAGACGGGACACAGATCAGCCCCAGCATTTT. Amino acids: CASRRDTDQPQHF.

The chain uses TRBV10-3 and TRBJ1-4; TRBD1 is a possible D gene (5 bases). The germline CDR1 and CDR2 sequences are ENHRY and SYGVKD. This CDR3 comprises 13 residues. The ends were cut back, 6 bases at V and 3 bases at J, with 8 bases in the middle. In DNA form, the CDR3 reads TGTGCCATCAGGGGCAGGGCTAATGAAAAACTGTTTTTT. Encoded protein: CAIRGRANEKLFF.

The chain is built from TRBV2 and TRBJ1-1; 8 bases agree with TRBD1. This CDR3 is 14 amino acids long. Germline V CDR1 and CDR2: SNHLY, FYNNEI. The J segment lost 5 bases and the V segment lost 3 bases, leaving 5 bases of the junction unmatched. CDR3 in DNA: TGTGCCAGCAGTGACAGGGGGCGGAGGACTGAAGCTTTCTTT. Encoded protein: CASSDRGRRTEAFF. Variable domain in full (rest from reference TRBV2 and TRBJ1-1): EPEVTQTPSHQVTQMGQEVILRCVPISNHLYFYWYRQILGQKVEFLVSFYNNEISEKSEIFDDQFSVERPDGSNFTLKIRSTKLEDSAMYFCASSDRGRRTEAFFGQGTRLTVV.

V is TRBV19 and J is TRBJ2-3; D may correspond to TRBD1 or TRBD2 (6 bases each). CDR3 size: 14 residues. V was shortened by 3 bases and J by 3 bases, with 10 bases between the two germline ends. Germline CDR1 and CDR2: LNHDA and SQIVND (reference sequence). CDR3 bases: TGTGCCAGTAGTATCGGCGGGACAACAGATACGCAGTATTTT. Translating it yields CASSIGGTTDTQYF.

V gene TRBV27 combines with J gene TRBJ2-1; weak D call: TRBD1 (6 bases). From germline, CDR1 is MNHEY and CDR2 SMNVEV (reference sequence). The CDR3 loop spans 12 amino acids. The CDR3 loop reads CVTGWWDNEQFF. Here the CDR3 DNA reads TGTGTGACAGGTTGGTGGGACAATGAGCAGTTCTTC.

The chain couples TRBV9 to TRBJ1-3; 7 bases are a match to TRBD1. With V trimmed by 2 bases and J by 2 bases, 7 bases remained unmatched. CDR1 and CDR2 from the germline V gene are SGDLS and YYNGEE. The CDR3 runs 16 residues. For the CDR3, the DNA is TGTGCCAGCAGCGTCCTTCGGGACAGTCCTGGAAACACCATATATTTT. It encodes CASSVLRDSPGNTIYF.

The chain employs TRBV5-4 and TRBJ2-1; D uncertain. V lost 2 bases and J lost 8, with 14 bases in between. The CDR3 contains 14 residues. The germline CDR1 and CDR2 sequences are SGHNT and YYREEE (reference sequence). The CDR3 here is CASSLSQARDEQFF. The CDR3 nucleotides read TGTGCCAGCAGCTTAAGCCAGGCCCGGGATGAGCAGTTCTTC.

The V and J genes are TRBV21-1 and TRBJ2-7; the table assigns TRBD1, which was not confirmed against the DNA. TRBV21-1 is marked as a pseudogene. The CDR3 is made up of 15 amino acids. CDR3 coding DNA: TGTGCCAGCAGCAGACTCGACAGGGCCCCCATCCAGCAGTACTTC. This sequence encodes CASSRLDRAPIQQYF.

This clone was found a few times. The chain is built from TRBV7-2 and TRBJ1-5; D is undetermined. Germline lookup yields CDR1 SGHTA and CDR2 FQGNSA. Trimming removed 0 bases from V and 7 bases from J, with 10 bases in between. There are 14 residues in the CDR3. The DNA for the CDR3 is TGTGCCAGCAGCTTAGCGCTGGGGAACCAGCCCCAGCATTTT. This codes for CASSLALGNQPQHF.

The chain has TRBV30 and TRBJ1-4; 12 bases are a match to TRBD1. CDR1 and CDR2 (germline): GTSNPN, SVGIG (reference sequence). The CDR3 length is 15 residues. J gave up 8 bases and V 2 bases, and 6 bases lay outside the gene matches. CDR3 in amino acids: CAWSRDRGRREKLFF. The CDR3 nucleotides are TGTGCCTGGAGTCGGGACAGGGGGCGCAGAGAAAAACTGTTTTTT.

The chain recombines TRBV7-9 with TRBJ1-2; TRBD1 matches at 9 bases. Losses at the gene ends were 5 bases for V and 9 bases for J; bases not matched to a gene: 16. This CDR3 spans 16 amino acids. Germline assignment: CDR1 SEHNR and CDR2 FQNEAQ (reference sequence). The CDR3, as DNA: TGTGCCAGCAGCAGTCCCCACCGGGACAGGGATAAACGCTACACCTTC. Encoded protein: CASSSPHRDRDKRYTF.

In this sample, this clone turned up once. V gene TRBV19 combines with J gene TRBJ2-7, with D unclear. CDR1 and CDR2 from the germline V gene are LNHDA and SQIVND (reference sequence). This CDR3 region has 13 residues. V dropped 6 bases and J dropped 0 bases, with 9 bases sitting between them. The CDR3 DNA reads TGTGCCAGTAGCGCGACGAGCTCCTACGAGCAGTACTTC. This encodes CASSATSSYEQYF.

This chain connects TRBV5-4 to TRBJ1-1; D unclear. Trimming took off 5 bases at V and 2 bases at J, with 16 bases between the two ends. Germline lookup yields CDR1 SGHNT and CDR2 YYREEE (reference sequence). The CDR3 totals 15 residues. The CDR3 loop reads CASSYWEQANTEAFF. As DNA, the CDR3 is TGTGCCAGCAGTTACTGGGAGCAAGCTAACACTGAAGCTTTCTTT.

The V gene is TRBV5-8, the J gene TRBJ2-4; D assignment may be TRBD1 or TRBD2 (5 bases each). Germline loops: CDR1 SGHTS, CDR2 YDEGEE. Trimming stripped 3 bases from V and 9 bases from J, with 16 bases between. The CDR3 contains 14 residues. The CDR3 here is CASSWGPAASIQYF. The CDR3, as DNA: TGTGCCAGCAGCTGGGGACCTGCGGCGAGCATTCAGTACTTC.

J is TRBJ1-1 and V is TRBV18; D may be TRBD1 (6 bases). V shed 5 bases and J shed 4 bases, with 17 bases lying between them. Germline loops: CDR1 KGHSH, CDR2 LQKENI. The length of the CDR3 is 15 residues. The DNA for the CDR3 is TGTGCCAGCTCATCTCGGGACATGGAAGGCACTGAAGCTTTCTTT. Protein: CASSSRDMEGTEAFF.

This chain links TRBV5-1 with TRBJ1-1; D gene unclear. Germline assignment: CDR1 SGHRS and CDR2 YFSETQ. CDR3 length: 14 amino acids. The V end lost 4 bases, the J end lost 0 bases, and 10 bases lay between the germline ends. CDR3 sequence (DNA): TGCGCCAGCAGCATAGACGGACTGAACACTGAAGCTTTCTTT. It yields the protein CASSIDGLNTEAFF. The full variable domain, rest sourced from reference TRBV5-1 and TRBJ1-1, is KAGVTQTPRYLIKTRGQQVTLSCSPISGHRSVSWYQQTPGQGLQFLFEYFSETQRNKGNFPGRFSGRQFSNSRSEMNVSTLELGDSALYLCASSIDGLNTEAFFGQGTRLTVV.